The 17 T cell receptor beta chains presented below share a single source sample, sequenced in a study of blood T cell repertoires in COVID-19 (dated by TCRdb to 2018 to 2020). Receptors were amplified or captured by the immunoSEQ multiplex PCR assay. The table was pulled from immuneACCESS by TCRdb, which kept in-frame rearrangements only. Such tables lose some clones; where checked, under half of the loss comes from unresolved V genes, and the rest has no known cause. This sample lists around 470,000 clones; roughly 87% were detected once. The ten most abundant clones make up roughly 0.9% of the sample. The source material was peripheral blood. The receptors shown here come from a man aged 18 to 35 with COVID-19, enrolled during active disease.

The chain employs TRBV3-1 (or the pseudogene TRBV3-2) and TRBJ1-2, with TRBD1 as a possible D gene (5 bases). The V gene's germline CDR1 is LGHDT and CDR2 YNNKEL (reference sequence). CDR3 size: 18 residues. Trimming stripped 1 base from V and 1 base from J, with 19 bases between. The CDR3 DNA reads as TGTGCCAGCAGCCAAGCCAGGGCCGCGCAGGAGTATAACTATGGCTACACCTTC. It codes for CASSQARAAQEYNYGYTF.

The CDR3: CASSLGGAGEKLFF. The CDR3 region has the DNA TGTGCCAGCAGCCTTGGGGGCGCGGGTGAAAAACTGTTTTTT. The chain links TRBV7-8 to TRBJ1-4; possible D gene TRBD1, 6 bases. The CDR3 runs to 14 residues. The germline V and J ends were trimmed by 5 bases and 7 bases, with 14 bases remaining between them. Germline CDR1 is SGHVS and CDR2 is FQNEAQ.

This clone has a single count. The rearrangement joins TRBV2 to TRBJ2-3, with 11 nucleotides matching TRBD2. The CDR3 sequence is 18 residues long. Trimming cost V 6 bases and J 0 bases; bases outside gene matches: 11. Germline lookup yields CDR1 SNHLY and CDR2 FYNNEI. CDR3 DNA sequence: TGTGCCAGCAGCGGTGGGACTAGCGGTTATACTAGCACAGATACGCAGTATTTT. Its translation: CASSGGTSGYTSTDTQYF.

A remark on this clone: Distinct nucleotide sequences in the sample also encode this CDR3. The V call is TRBV7-9, the J call TRBJ1-5, with TRBD1 as a possible D gene (5 bases). The CDR3 covers 15 residues. Trimming cost V 1 base and J 4 bases, with 11 bases left between them. The V gene's germline CDR1 is SEHNR and CDR2 FQNEAQ (reference sequence). The CDR3 DNA is TGTGCCAGCAGCTTAGGGTCCGGGGGAAATCAGCCCCAGCATTTT. Translating gives CASSLGSGGNQPQHF.

A single count supports this clone. The V gene is TRBV6-5, the J gene TRBJ2-5; TRBD1 agrees at 7 bases. The CDR3 has 14 amino acids. With V trimmed by 6 bases and J by 2 bases, 6 bases remained unmatched. Germline CDR1 MNHEY, CDR2 SVGAGI. CDR3 region: CASSDTDRQETQYF. CDR3 nucleotide sequence: TGTGCCAGCAGCGACACGGACAGGCAAGAGACCCAGTACTTC.

The chain carries TRBV19 and TRBJ2-3; 9 nucleotides line up with TRBD2. In germline, CDR1 is LNHDA, CDR2 SQIVND (reference sequence). This CDR3 contains 16 residues. J lost 6 bases, V lost 6 bases, and 13 bases had no gene match. CDR3 sequence reads: CASSLVAGAKGDTQYF. CDR3 DNA: TGTGCCAGTAGCCTGGTAGCGGGAGCAAAGGGGGATACGCAGTATTTT.

This chain joins TRBV3-1 (or the pseudogene TRBV3-2) and TRBJ2-3; 15 positions match TRBD2. V lost 1 base, J lost 7 bases, and 6 bases stayed unmatched. Germline V gene lookup returns CDR1 LGHDT and CDR2 YNNKEL (reference sequence). The CDR3 sequence is 17 residues long. CDR3 coding DNA: TGTGCCAGCAGCCAAGCGCGGACTAGCGGGGGGGGGAATACGCAGTATTTT. Translating it yields CASSQARTSGGGNTQYF.

The genes are TRBV5-8 and TRBJ2-7; 7 bases line up with TRBD1. Germline CDR1 reads SGHTS; CDR2 reads YDEGEE. Trimming cost V 1 base and J 0 bases; bases outside gene matches: 7. The CDR3 runs 16 residues. CDR3 in DNA: TGTGCCAGCAGCTTGATACCCAGGGGGAGCTCCTACGAGCAGTACTTC. Its protein product is CASSLIPRGSSYEQYF.

The V call is TRBV3-1 (or the pseudogene TRBV3-2), the J call TRBJ2-7, with D hard to call. The germline V gene has CDR1 LGHDT and CDR2 YNNKEL (reference sequence). Trimming removed 0 bases at V and 6 bases at J, with 15 bases between. The CDR3 length is 15 residues. The CDR3 here is CASSQDYSGFSEQYF. DNA for the CDR3: TGTGCCAGCAGCCAAGATTACTCAGGATTCTCCGAGCAGTACTTC.

The genes are TRBV24-1 and TRBJ2-7, with 12 nucleotides matching TRBD2. Germline CDR1 KGHDR, CDR2 SFDVKD. This CDR3 contains 17 residues. The J segment lost 3 bases and the V segment lost 4 bases, leaving 9 bases of the junction unmatched. In nucleotides, the CDR3 is TGTGCCACCAGTGACGGGACTAGCGGGCCGCTCGGCTACGAGCAGTACTTC. This gives the protein CATSDGTSGPLGYEQYF.

The rearrangement joins TRBV2 to TRBJ1-6; no definite D call. Trimming shortened V by 4 bases and J by 7 bases, and 14 bases separated the two germline ends. Germline V lookup: CDR1 SNHLY, CDR2 FYNNEI. The length of the CDR3 is 15 residues. CDR3 sequence (DNA): TGTGCCAGCAGTGTGAGCGGAGTGGGAAATTCACCCCTCCACTTT. Translating gives CASSVSGVGNSPLHF.

The chain links TRBV30 to TRBJ1-4, with 7 bases aligning to TRBD1. Germline values: CDR1 GTSNPN, CDR2 SVGIG (reference sequence). The V segment lost 5 bases and the J segment 9 bases; nucleotides outside the gene matches: 9. The CDR3 length is 13 residues. CDR3 loop: CAWAPGQLQKLFF. CDR3 sequence (DNA): TGTGCCTGGGCTCCGGGACAGCTTCAAAAACTGTTTTTT.

The chain recombines TRBV10-3 with TRBJ2-4; perhaps TRBD2 as D (5 bases). The V and J ends lost 6 bases and 5 bases respectively, with 14 bases between them. This CDR3 region has 14 residues. Germline V gene lookup returns CDR1 ENHRY and CDR2 SYGVKD. In DNA, the CDR3 is TGTGCCATCAGGGATCCGGGGAACGAAAACATTCAGTACTTC. It encodes CAIRDPGNENIQYF.

This chain joins TRBV2 and TRBJ2-5, with 8 bases fitting TRBD1. Germline trimming cut 6 bases from V and 4 bases from J; bases unmatched to any gene: 4. The CDR3 runs 13 residues. The germline gives CDR1 SNHLY, CDR2 FYNNEI. The CDR3 region has the DNA TGTGCCAGCAGAGACGGACAGGGAGAGACCCAGTACTTC. Its protein product is CASRDGQGETQYF.

The gene calls are TRBV5-5 and TRBJ2-7, with D maybe TRBD1 (6 bases). The CDR3 is 14 residues long. Germline V gives CDR1 SGHKS, CDR2 YYEKEE (reference sequence). V was clipped by 3 bases and J by 5 bases, with 15 bases between them. Here the CDR3 DNA reads TGTGCCAGCAGCTACGAGGGACATAGCGACGAGCAGTACTTC. It is translated as CASSYEGHSDEQYF.

The chain joins TRBV10-1 to TRBJ2-1, with TRBD2 as a possible D gene (5 bases). V dropped 2 bases and J dropped 10 bases, with 9 bases sitting between them. Germline CDR1 is WNHNN and CDR2 is SYGVQD (reference sequence). The CDR3 runs to 12 residues. CDR3 coding DNA: TGCGCCAGCAGTGAGGGGAGTTTCGAGCAGTTCTTC. Protein: CASSEGSFEQFF.

The J gene is TRBJ2-3, the V gene TRBV5-1; tentatively, D is TRBD2 (5 bases). Trimming took 3 bases from V and 2 from J, leaving 13 bases between them. The CDR3 totals 15 residues. Germline V gene data show CDR1 as SGHRS and CDR2 as YFSETQ. CDR3 loop: CASSSGSGYTDTQYF. CDR3 coding DNA: TGCGCCAGCAGCTCGGGGTCAGGATACACAGATACGCAGTATTTT. The variable domain in full, completed from reference TRBV5-1 and TRBJ2-3, reads KAGVTQTPRYLIKTRGQQVTLSCSPISGHRSVSWYQQTPGQGLQFLFEYFSETQRNKGNFPGRFSGRQFSNSRSEMNVSTLELGDSALYLCASSSGSGYTDTQYFGPGTRLTVL.